The rows below give T cell receptor beta chains drawn from one sample of a study of blood T cell repertoires in COVID-19. TCRdb's copy holds only in-frame clones and misses some; the assay was immunoSEQ multiplex PCR. Altogether 250,000 to 300,000 clones are present, 65% to 85% being singletons, with the ten largest covering around 3.6%. The sample taken for sequencing was PBMCs or T cells enriched from blood (not recorded which). These receptors all come from a man aged 45 to 65 who had recovered from COVID-19. The CDR3 runs from the conserved cysteine through the conserved F or W. A D gene is named only where the DNA matches it firmly. Clone sizes are given selectively: once, few, many, or a class where the clone is expanded.

17	TRBV19	-	once	TRBJ1-1	TGTGCCAGTAGTATTTTAATCAAGCCTAACGCCCCTACTGAAGCTTTCTTT	CASSILIKPNAPTEAFF
13	TRBV12-3/TRBV12-4	TRBD2	-	TRBJ2-1	TGTGCCAGCATACCGGGACTAGCGTTAGAGCAGTTCTTC	CASIPGLALEQFF
15	TRBV5-8	-	once	TRBJ1-1	TGTGCCAGCACCCAAGGACAGTTTAGAGGCACTGAAGCTTTCTTT	CASTQGQFRGTEAFF
13	TRBV3-1/TRBV3-2	-	-	TRBJ1-3	TGTGCCAGCAGCCGAGGCTCTGGAAACACCATATATTTT	CASSRGSGNTIYF
15	TRBV28	TRBD1	-	TRBJ2-1	TGTGCCAGCAGGACACGGCGACAGGGGGTACTTGAGCAGTTCTTC	CASRTRRQGVLEQFF
17	TRBV10-3	-	-	TRBJ1-4	TGTGCCATCAGTGAGTCGAGGTCGGCGGGGAGCAATGAAAAACTGTTTTTT	CAISESRSAGSNEKLFF
15	TRBV6-5	TRBD1	-	TRBJ1-5	TGTGCCAGCAAGCAGGGGGCGGGGAGCAATCAGCCCCAGCATTTT	CASKQGAGSNQPQHF
13	TRBV28	-	once	TRBJ1-1	TGTGCCAGCTACGACATGAGGGACACTGAAGCTTTCTTT	CASYDMRDTEAFF
14	TRBV4-1	-	-	TRBJ1-5	TGCGCCAGCAGCCAAACTGAGGGCAATCAGCCCCAGCATTTT	CASSQTEGNQPQHF
18	TRBV19	TRBD1	once	TRBJ2-6	TGTGCCAGTAGTATGTACGGGACAGTCGGCTCTGGGGCCAACGTCCTGACTTTC	CASSMYGTVGSGANVLTF
13	TRBV5-1	TRBD2	-	TRBJ2-5	TGCGCCAGCAGCTTGGGCGGGGGAGAGACCCAGTACTTC	CASSLGGGETQYF
15	TRBV9	TRBD2	-	TRBJ2-1	TGTGCCAGCAGCGTAGGGTTTAGCGGGGCCAATGAGCAGTTCTTC	CASSVGFSGANEQFF
15	TRBV19	-	once	TRBJ2-2	TGTGCCAGTAGTCCCGGCCAGGGCCGAACCGGGGAGCTGTTTTTT	CASSPGQGRTGELFF
16	TRBV27	TRBD1	once	TRBJ1-1	TGTGCCAGCAGTTTTGGACTAGGACAGGGGAACACTGAAGCTTTCTTT	CASSFGLGQGNTEAFF
15	TRBV10-2	TRBD1	-	TRBJ1-3	TGCGCCAGCAGTTCGGCAGGGGGAAATGGAAACACCATATATTTT	CASSSAGGNGNTIYF
13	TRBV30	-	-	TRBJ1-5	TGTGCCTGGGCCCCGGCGGGCGATCAGCCCCAGCATTTT	CAWAPAGDQPQHF